The rows below give T cell receptor beta chains drawn from one sample of a study of blood T cell repertoires in COVID-19. Method: immunoSEQ multiplex PCR; TCRdb's copy keeps in-frame clones and lacks some. Of 75,000 to 95,000 clones in the sample, 70% to 90% were seen once. The sequencing input was peripheral blood. These receptor sequences come from a woman older than 75 with acute or convalescent COVID-19. The CDR3 runs from the conserved cysteine through the conserved F or W. A D gene is named only where the DNA matches it firmly. Size is omitted from some rows. Given values are once, few, many or a class for expanded clones.

j_gene | d_gene | v_gene | abundance | CDR3aa | CDR3nt
TRBJ1-4 | NA | TRBV4-1 | once | CASSLSDGKLFF | TGCGCCAGCAGCCTCAGCGATGGGAAACTGTTTTTT
TRBJ1-4 | NA | TRBV30 | NA | CAWSRVFNEKLFF | TGTGCCTGGAGTCGGGTCTTTAATGAAAAACTGTTTTTT
TRBJ1-4 | TRBD1 | TRBV6-2/TRBV6-3 | NA | CASSFSGGREKLFF | TGTGCCAGCAGTTTCTCAGGGGGCCGGGAAAAACTGTTTTTT
TRBJ1-4 | NA | TRBV27 | NA | CASSLWGENEKLFF | TGTGCCAGCAGTTTATGGGGGGAAAATGAAAAACTGTTTTTT
TRBJ2-1 | TRBD2 | TRBV19 | few | CASSIDRGVSGRALNEQFF | TGTGCCAGTAGTATAGATAGGGGGGTTAGCGGGAGGGCACTGAATGAGCAGTTCTTC
TRBJ1-2 | NA | TRBV6-5 | NA | CASSYGVGIGYGYTF | TGTGCCAGCAGTTACGGTGTGGGCATCGGCTATGGCTACACCTTC
TRBJ1-1 | NA | TRBV27 | NA | CASSPHQGVLNTEAFF | TGTGCCAGCAGTCCCCATCAAGGGGTATTGAACACTGAAGCTTTCTTT
TRBJ1-2 | NA | TRBV30 | NA | CAWSGTGRVRAANYGYTF | TGTGCCTGGAGCGGTACAGGGCGAGTCAGAGCTGCTAACTATGGCTACACCTTC
TRBJ2-5 | TRBD2 | TRBV11-2 | NA | CASSLDPEDPWTSGKETQYF | TGTGCCAGCAGCTTAGACCCCGAGGATCCATGGACTAGCGGGAAAGAGACCCAGTACTTC
TRBJ2-1 | TRBD2 | TRBV9 | NA | CASSAGTSGTVEQFF | TGTGCCAGCAGCGCCGGGACTAGCGGGACGGTTGAGCAGTTCTTC
TRBJ2-5 | NA | TRBV4-3 | NA | CASSQEFGRTQYF | TGCGCCAGCAGCCAAGAATTCGGGAGGACCCAGTACTTC
TRBJ1-6 | NA | TRBV2 | NA | CASSASVESPLHF | TGTGCCAGCAGTGCGTCGGTTGAATCACCCCTCCACTTT
TRBJ1-3 | NA | TRBV7-6 | NA | CASSLVQAGGNTIYF | TGTGCCAGCAGCTTAGTTCAGGCAGGCGGAAACACCATATATTTT
TRBJ2-7 | NA | TRBV6-5 | NA | CASARQRSSYEQYF | TGTGCCAGCGCCCGACAGAGGAGCTCCTACGAGCAGTACTTC
TRBJ1-1 | NA | TRBV7-8 | NA | CASSLVGSGTEAFF | TGTGCCAGCAGCTTAGTCGGCAGCGGGACTGAAGCTTTCTTT
TRBJ1-4 | NA | TRBV19 | once | CASSIGDYSKKLFF | TGTGCCAGTAGTATAGGGGACTACTCGAAAAAACTGTTTTTT
TRBJ1-5 | NA | TRBV5-8 | once | CASNAGPNRNQPQHF | TGTGCCAGCAATGCAGGGCCGAATCGGAATCAGCCCCAGCATTTT
TRBJ1-2 | NA | TRBV5-1 | NA | CASSPTGTSSGYTF | TGCGCCAGCAGCCCAACCGGGACATCGAGCGGCTACACCTTC
TRBJ1-5 | NA | TRBV7-2 | NA | CASSKGQPLSNQPQHF | TGTGCCAGCAGCAAAGGACAGCCGCTTAGCAATCAGCCCCAGCATTTT
TRBJ2-2 | TRBD1 | TRBV6-5 | NA | CASSGQGAVGELFF | TGTGCCAGCTCGGGACAGGGGGCGGTCGGGGAGCTGTTTTTT
TRBJ1-1 | NA | TRBV6-6 | NA | CASSYSESGAFF | TGTGCCAGCAGTTACTCAGAGTCAGGGGCTTTCTTT
TRBJ1-5 | NA | TRBV19 | NA | CASMRENQPQHF | TGTGCCAGTATGAGGGAAAATCAGCCCCAGCATTTT
TRBJ1-1 | TRBD1 | TRBV18 | once | CASSRYGQDISEAFF | TGTGCCAGCTCACGCTATGGACAGGACATTTCTGAAGCTTTCTTT
TRBJ2-5 | NA | TRBV5-1 | NA | CASSVGRGETQYF | TGCGCCAGCAGCGTAGGAAGGGGGGAGACCCAGTACTTC
TRBJ1-6 | TRBD1 | TRBV27 | NA | CASNDRAPYNSPLHF | TGTGCCAGCAACGACAGGGCCCCTTATAATTCACCCCTCCACTTT
TRBJ2-3 | TRBD1 | TRBV18 | NA | CASSPRGRSTDTQYF | TGTGCCAGCTCACCAAGGGGGCGTAGCACAGATACGCAGTATTTT
TRBJ2-2 | NA | TRBV3-1/TRBV3-2 | NA | CASSQSRGELFF | TGTGCCAGCAGCCAATCGCGCGGGGAGCTGTTTTTT
TRBJ1-2 | NA | TRBV7-8 | NA | CASSPQQGLGYGYTF | TGTGCCAGCAGCCCCCAACAGGGTTTGGGCTATGGCTACACCTTC
TRBJ1-6 | TRBD1 | TRBV27 | NA | CASSSPGTGGHLLHF | TGTGCCAGCAGTTCCCCCGGGACAGGGGGCCATCTCCTCCACTTT
TRBJ2-7 | NA | TRBV2 | NA | CASILTYEQYF | TGTGCCAGCATCCTTACCTACGAGCAGTACTTC
TRBJ2-5 | TRBD2 | TRBV14 | once | CASSQGGLASWETQYF | TGTGCCAGCAGCCAAGGGGGACTAGCCTCGTGGGAGACCCAGTACTTC
TRBJ1-4 | NA | TRBV4-2 | once | CASSPHGQGLGEKLFF | TGTGCCAGCAGCCCCCATGGGCAGGGCCTGGGTGAAAAACTGTTTTTT